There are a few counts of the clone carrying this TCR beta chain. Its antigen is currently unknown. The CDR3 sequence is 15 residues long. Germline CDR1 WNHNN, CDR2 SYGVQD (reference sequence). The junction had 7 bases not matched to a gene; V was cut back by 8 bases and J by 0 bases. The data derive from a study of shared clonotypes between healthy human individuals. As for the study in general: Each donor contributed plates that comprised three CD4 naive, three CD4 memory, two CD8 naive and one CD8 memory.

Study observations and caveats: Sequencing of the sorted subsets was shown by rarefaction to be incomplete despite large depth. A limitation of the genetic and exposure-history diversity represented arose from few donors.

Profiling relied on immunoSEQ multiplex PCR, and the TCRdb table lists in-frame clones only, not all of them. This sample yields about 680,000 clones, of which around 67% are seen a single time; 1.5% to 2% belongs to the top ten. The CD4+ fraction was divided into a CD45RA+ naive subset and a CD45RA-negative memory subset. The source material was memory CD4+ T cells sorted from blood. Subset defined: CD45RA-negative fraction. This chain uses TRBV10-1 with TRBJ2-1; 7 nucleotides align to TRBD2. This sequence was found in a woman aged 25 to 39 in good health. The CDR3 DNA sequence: TGCGCCAGCGGGGTGACGGGAGGCTCCTACAATGAGCAGTTCTTC. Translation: CASGVTGGSYNEQFF.